This record looks at one T cell receptor beta chain sequence and its context. Its specific antigen is unknown. Base qualities were left out, and no much larger clone turns up one base away. TCRbeta CDR3 regions were amplified from genomic DNA using the immunoSEQ Assay, a bias-controlled multiplex PCR. On the authors' methods: The number of nucleated cells in each sample was estimated from the amplification of reference gene primers within the assay. Sequence reads were collapsed and filtered to measure the absolute abundance of every unique TCRbeta CDR3 rearrangement. For each sample, productive Simpson clonality was calculated by taking the square root of Simpson's diversity index across productive rearrangements. TCRdb holds this immuneACCESS table with in-frame rearrangements only. Some clones are missing; in checked studies, unresolved V genes explain under half, and the rest has no known cause. V, J and clone size were drawn from that table, and D and trimming were deduced from the DNA. This sample comprises roughly 250,000 clones, more than 85% of them detected only once. The biggest ten clones account for around 0.8% of the sample.

The cysteine opens and the phenylalanine closes a CDR3 of 15 amino acids. Just the 45-base CDR3 DNA is kept, in frame starting at base 1. Ends trimmed: V by 4 bases, J by 3 bases; bases unmatched to a gene: 4. The germline V gene encodes CDR1 LNHDA and CDR2 SQIVND (reference sequence). The source of the sample is a study of blood T cell repertoires in COVID-19 (dated by TCRdb to 2018 to 2020). Turning to the overall study: Samples from collaborators originated in the United States, Italy and Spain and spanned both the acute and convalescent phases of COVID-19. Samples came from the ongoing ImmuneRACE study (first 160 participants) plus 1,254 subjects from 6 global collaborators. The sample metadata nearly always contained a de-identified subject ID, COVID-19 status, age in years and sex. The prospective study material was composed of cDNA or gDNA derived from T cells, B-cell-depleted T cells, or PBMCs. Where available, HLA class I and class II types were taken from metadata supplied by the sample provider and were not determined by assay-based typing. Subjects who had been exposed to COVID-19, were actively infected with it, or had recovered from it provided the deeply sampled blood TCRbeta repertoires that made up the dataset. The repertoires were released in a freely available public database intended as a resource for research on the immune response to SARS-CoV-2. Broader findings and caveats from the paper: How much clinical and demographic metadata was included differed by source and by participant, and the metadata was provided uncurated.

Each collaborating institution followed its own protocols to collect whole blood in K2EDTA tubes. For TCRbeta analysis, collaborators shipped samples as frozen whole blood, isolated PBMCs, or DNA extracted from either of those sample types. The chain is made from TRBV19 and TRBJ1-5, and 9 junction bases match TRBD1. The sequencing input was peripheral blood. The sequence derives from a man between 25 and 39 years old with acute or convalescent COVID-19. The encoded CDR3 is CASSTGTGYNQPQHF. The base sequence is TGTGCCAGTAGTACCGGGACAGGGTACAATCAGCCCCAGCATTTT.